The sample holds a few counts of the clone carrying this T cell receptor (beta chain). V lost 5 bases and J lost 4; bases outside the gene matches: 6. The CDR3 spans 14 residues. CDR1 MNHEY and CDR2 SVGAGI come from the germline V gene. This specimen belongs to a study of blood T cell repertoires in COVID-19. Original handling: From reference gene primer amplification, estimates of nucleated cell counts were derived. Sequencing used immunoSEQ multiplex PCR; TCRdb keeps in-frame clones, though not all of them. The D gene and trimming were derived from the DNA, and the V and J assignments and clone size from that table. Among fewer than 250,000 clones listed, 80% to 90% were seen once.

V gene TRBV6-5 combines with J gene TRBJ1-1; 8 bases map to TRBD1. The source is a middle-aged man with acute or convalescent COVID-19. Sequenced: peripheral blood. For the CDR3, the DNA is TGTGCCAGCAGTAGACAGGGGTTGAGCACTGAAGCTTTCTTT. Encoded protein: CASSRQGLSTEAFF.